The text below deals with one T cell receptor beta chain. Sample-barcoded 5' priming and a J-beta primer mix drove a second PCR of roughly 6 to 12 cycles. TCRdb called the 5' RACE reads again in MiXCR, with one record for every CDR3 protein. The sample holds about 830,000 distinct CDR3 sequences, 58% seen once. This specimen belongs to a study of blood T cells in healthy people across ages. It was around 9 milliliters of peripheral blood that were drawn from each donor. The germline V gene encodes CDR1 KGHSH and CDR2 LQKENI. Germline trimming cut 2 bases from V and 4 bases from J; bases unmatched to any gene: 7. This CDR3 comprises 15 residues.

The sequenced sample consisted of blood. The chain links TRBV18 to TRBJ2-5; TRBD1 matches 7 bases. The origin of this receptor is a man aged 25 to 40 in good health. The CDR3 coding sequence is TGTGCCAGCTCACCAACAGGGGCGCCCCGAGAGACCCAGTACTTC. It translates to CASSPTGAPRETQYF.